The next 13 T cell receptor beta chains were all read from a single sample in a study of control samples from healthy donors and cancer patients. Sequencing was performed with immunoSEQ multiplex PCR; in TCRdb, only in-frame clones are kept and a portion is missing. This table has more than 95,000 clones, about 92% appearing once. The sample taken for sequencing was PBMCs. All receptors come from an older man with head and neck cancer.

This rearrangement joins TRBV5-4 to TRBJ1-2; a possible D gene is TRBD1 (6 bases). Trimming left V 0 bases short and J 3 bases short, with 15 bases between. The CDR3 spans 16 residues. Germline V gene sequence: CDR1 SGHNT, CDR2 YYREEE (reference sequence). CDR3 amino acids: CASSLAQGHGDYGYTF. In nucleotides, the CDR3 is TGTGCCAGCAGCTTGGCCCAGGGACACGGCGACTATGGCTACACCTTC. The variable domain in full, completed from reference TRBV5-4 and TRBJ1-2, reads ETGVTQSPTHLIKTRGQQVTLRCSSQSGHNTVSWYQQALGQGPQFIFQYYREEENGRGNFPPRFSGLQFPNYSSELNVNALELDDSALYLCASSLAQGHGDYGYTFGSGTRLTVV.

The rearrangement joins TRBV5-4 to TRBJ2-7, with TRBD1 as a possible D gene (5 bases). Trimming removed 8 bases at V and 1 base at J, with 13 bases between. The CDR3 consists of 13 residues. Per germline, CDR1 SGHNT and CDR2 YYREEE (reference sequence). The CDR3: CASGSRDSYEQYF. For the CDR3, the DNA is TGTGCCAGTGGCTCCAGGGATTCCTACGAGCAGTACTTC.

This sequence joins TRBV30 and TRBJ2-6; possible D gene TRBD1, 6 bases. This CDR3 contains 16 residues. Germline-derived CDR1 and CDR2 are GTSNPN and SVGIG (reference sequence). V lost 7 bases, J lost 0 bases, and 16 bases lay in between. The CDR3 DNA reads TGTGCCTCGAACCGGGACACCTACTCTGGGGCCAACGTCCTGACTTTC. It encodes CASNRDTYSGANVLTF.

The chain employs TRBV3-1 (or the pseudogene TRBV3-2) and TRBJ2-5; D is uncertain. V was pared by 0 bases and J by 1 base, with 9 bases between. Per germline, CDR1 LGHDT and CDR2 YNNKEL (reference sequence). The CDR3 consists of 15 residues. The CDR3 here is CASSQDLRSQETQYF. CDR3 sequence (DNA): TGTGCCAGCAGCCAAGATCTACGGAGCCAAGAGACCCAGTACTTC.

The V gene is TRBV6-4, the J gene TRBJ2-3; 8 nucleotides agree with TRBD1. The CDR3 sequence is 15 residues long. Germline CDR1 and CDR2: MRHNA and SNTAGT. Losses at the gene ends were 5 bases for V and 4 bases for J; bases not matched to a gene: 8. Written as DNA, the CDR3 is TGTGCCAGCAGTCAGGACAGGGTAGGGGCAGATACGCAGTATTTT. This codes for CASSQDRVGADTQYF.

The chain recombines TRBV29-1 with TRBJ2-5, with TRBD1 identical over 10 bases. Germline CDR1 SQVTM, CDR2 ANQGSEA. V dropped 4 bases and J dropped 5; count of bases not matched to a gene: 7. The CDR3 consists of 14 residues. The CDR3 DNA reads TGCAGCGTTGCTGACAGGGGGCGTTCGGAGACCCAGTACTTC. It encodes CSVADRGRSETQYF.

J is TRBJ2-7 and V is TRBV3-1 (or the pseudogene TRBV3-2); 8 nucleotides align to TRBD2. The CDR3 contains 14 residues. Germline V lookup: CDR1 LGHDT, CDR2 YNNKEL (reference sequence). Trimming took 4 bases from V and 0 from J; bases not matched to a gene: 2. Here the CDR3 DNA reads TGTGCCAGCAGCCCGGGGACTAGCTCCTACGAGCAGTACTTC. It specifies CASSPGTSSYEQYF.

As DNA, the CDR3 is TGCGCCAGCAGAGTTTCGACAGGCTACGAGCAGTACTTC. Translation gives CASRVSTGYEQYF. The chain carries TRBV5-1 and TRBJ2-7; D is perhaps TRBD1 (6 bases). Trimming cost V 5 bases and J 3 bases, with 12 bases left between them. CDR3 length equals 13 residues. Germline lookup yields CDR1 SGHRS and CDR2 YFSETQ.

The V gene is TRBV5-1, the J gene TRBJ1-2, with D possibly being TRBD1 (5 bases). CDR1 is SGHRS, CDR2 YFSETQ, per germline. The CDR3 sequence is 12 residues long. Trimming shortened V by 4 bases and J by 8 bases, and 12 bases separated the two germline ends. The CDR3 DNA is TGCGCCAGCAGCGAGGGACCGCTCGGCTACACCTTC. Protein: CASSEGPLGYTF.

The chain combines TRBV30 with TRBJ2-7; D gene ambiguous. This CDR3 is 11 amino acids long. Looked up from germline, CDR1 is GTSNPN and CDR2 is SVGIG (reference sequence). The ends were cut back, 8 bases at V and 5 bases at J, with 13 bases in the middle. The CDR3 here is CALVWYDEQYF. CDR3 in DNA: TGTGCCCTGGTATGGTACGACGAGCAGTACTTC.

The chain's CDR3 is CASSGQGPSNQPQHF. CDR3 DNA sequence: TGTGCCAGTAGTGGACAGGGACCTAGCAATCAGCCCCAGCATTTT. This chain links TRBV19 with TRBJ1-5, with 8 bases fitting TRBD1. Germline V gene lookup returns CDR1 LNHDA and CDR2 SQIVND (reference sequence). This CDR3 spans 15 amino acids. V lost 5 bases to trimming and J lost 0 bases; unmatched junction nucleotides: 3. Full variable domain (remainder filled in from reference TRBV19 and TRBJ1-5): DGGITQSPKYLFRKEGQNVTLSCEQNLNHDAMYWYRQDPGQGLRLIYYSQIVNDFQKGDIAEGYSVSREKKESFPLTVTSAQKNPTAFYLCASSGQGPSNQPQHFGDGTRLSIL.

J is TRBJ2-1 and V is TRBV7-6; D is uncertain. The CDR3 length is 12 residues. CDR1 and CDR2 from the germline V gene are SGHVS and FNYEAQ. The germline V and J ends were trimmed by 5 bases and 5 bases, with 7 bases remaining between them. The CDR3 sequence is CASSHVNNEQFF. The CDR3 coding sequence is TGTGCCAGCAGCCATGTAAACAATGAGCAGTTCTTC.

This chain connects TRBV5-4 to TRBJ2-5, with D possibly matching TRBD2 (6 bases). Germline V gene sequence: CDR1 SGHNT, CDR2 YYREEE (reference sequence). Trimming left V 4 bases short and J 7 bases short, with 17 bases between. The CDR3 is 14 amino acids. The CDR3: CASSPGDGAGTQYF. The CDR3 coding sequence is TGTGCCAGCAGCCCGGGGGACGGAGCGGGGACCCAGTACTTC.